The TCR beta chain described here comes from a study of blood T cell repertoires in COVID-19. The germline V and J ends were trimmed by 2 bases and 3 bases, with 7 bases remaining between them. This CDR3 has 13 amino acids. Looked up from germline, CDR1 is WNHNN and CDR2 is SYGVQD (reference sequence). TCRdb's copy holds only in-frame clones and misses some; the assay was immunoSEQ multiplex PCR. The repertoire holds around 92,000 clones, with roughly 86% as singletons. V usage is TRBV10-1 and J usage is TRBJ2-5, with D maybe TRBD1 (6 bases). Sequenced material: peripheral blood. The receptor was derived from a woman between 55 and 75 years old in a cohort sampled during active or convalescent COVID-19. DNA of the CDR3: TGCGCCAGCAGTGAGCACAGGGAAGAGACCCAGTACTTC. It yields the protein CASSEHREETQYF.